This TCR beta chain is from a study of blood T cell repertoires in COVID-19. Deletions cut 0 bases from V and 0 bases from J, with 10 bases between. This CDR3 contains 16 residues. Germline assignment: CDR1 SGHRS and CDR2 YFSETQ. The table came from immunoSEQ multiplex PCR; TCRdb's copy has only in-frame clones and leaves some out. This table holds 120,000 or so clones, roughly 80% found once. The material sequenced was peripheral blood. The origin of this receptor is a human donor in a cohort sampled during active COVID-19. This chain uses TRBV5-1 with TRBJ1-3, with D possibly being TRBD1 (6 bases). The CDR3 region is CASSLDVQGSGNTIYF. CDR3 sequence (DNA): TGCGCCAGCAGCTTGGATGTACAGGGCTCTGGAAACACCATATATTTT.